This T cell receptor (beta chain) comes out of a study of shared clonotypes between healthy human individuals (dated by TCRdb to between 2020 and 2021). About the study as a whole: A couple of women and a few men aged 18 to 49 years were included in the cohort. Per donor, leukapheresis produced somewhere between about 0.94 and 10 billion PBMCs. Per donor, three plates each were used for CD4 naive and CD4 memory, two for CD8 naive, and one for CD8 memory. To increase sequencing depth and limit assay-specific biases, TCR repertoire library preparation and sequencing were carried out by different laboratories using diverse techniques. Blood TCR repertoires of five healthy adults were deeply sequenced to estimate repertoire size and the extent of clonotype sharing between individuals. Broad study findings and their caveats: Because the study included only a small number of donors, the genetic and exposure-history diversity represented was limited. Sampling was restricted to blood, and TCR repertoires in tissues likely differ from the TCR repertoires found in blood. Compared with non-shared clonotypes, the clonotypes found in all four sorted-subset donors had higher generation probabilities. Even with the large sequencing depth, rarefaction of the sorted-subset datasets indicated that sequencing was incomplete. Based on pairwise subsampling, the degree of clonotype sharing among donors was expected to be affected by sequencing depth. Naive subsets generally had larger estimated clonotype richness than memory subsets did. When a handful of donors were compared, the shared fraction of clonotypes was approximately 5% for naive CD4, 3% to 4% for naive CD8, 2.3% for memory CD4, and 0.35% to 0.4% for memory CD8.

Spanning cysteine to phenylalanine, the CDR3 consists of 13 amino acids. CDR3 DNA only is kept here, 39 bases in frame from base 1. The germline V gene supplies CDR1 MGHDK and CDR2 SYGVNS. Trimming at the junction amounts to 8 bases on V and 5 bases on J, and the germline ends lie 15 bases apart. This clone was picked up a small number of times. The target of this receptor is not known. Base qualities are missing; no much larger clone stands one base away. Healthy HIV-negative adults with no recently reported acute infections or vaccinations were included as donors. Only Caucasian adults living in Nashville, Tennessee, USA were represented among the donors. CD4+ T cells were enriched by magnetic negative selection, after which naive cells were positively selected on CD45RA and the negative fraction was taken as the memory subset. Blood was obtained by leukapheresis, after which PBMCs were separated by Ficoll-Histopaque density gradient centrifugation and cryopreserved in liquid nitrogen vapor phase. Analytical flow cytometry was used to check the purity and quantity of each magnetically sorted T cell population. Genomic DNA was isolated from every sorted fraction and measured by UV absorbance on a Nanodrop 2000c.

TCR CDR3 regions were amplified from genomic DNA by multiplex PCR using the deep immunoSEQ assay. Genomic DNA extracted from each cell subset was distributed evenly over all wells of several immunoSEQ 96-well plates, and each plate served as one replicate. For sorted subsets, each replicate PCR was loaded with roughly 190 ng genomic DNA, equivalent to about 30,000 T cell genomes. Purified libraries were quantified with a Qubit 3.0 fluorometer, sized on a Bioanalyzer 2100, and re-quantified with the KAPA Library Quantification kit. A separate single-read 150-cycle Illumina NextSeq 550 flow cell was used to sequence each immunoSEQ 96-well plate. The study's own analysis went as follows. The immunoSEQ output contained only junctional sequences without quality scores, so filtering could not match that applied to full-length reads. To assign V/J genes and CDR3, sequences were annotated using PyIR, a Python wrapper for IgBLAST v1.9, with IMGT germline references. Reads with weak V/J assignments (E-value above 1e-6), missing CDR3, stop codons, out-of-frame junctions, or ambiguous translated residues were removed. V3J clonotypes were defined as sequences sharing an identical inferred V gene, J gene, and CDR3 amino acid sequence. To compute the percentage overlap between repertoires, the number of shared unique clonotypes was divided by the size of the smaller repertoire. Richness of each repertoire was evaluated using RTK rarefaction, the Chao1 estimator, and Recon v2.1 estimates of unobserved clonotypes. OLGA was used to compute generation probabilities for all TCRbeta clonotypes that the gDNA method yielded from a handful of donors. TCRdb retrieved this table from immuneACCESS and kept in-frame rearrangements only. Not all clones are present; in checked studies, unresolved V genes account for under half, and no reason is known for the remainder. V and J calls and clone size are copied from that table; D and trimming were computed from the DNA. In all, the sample holds millions of clones, and 80% to 95% of those were seen once. The top ten constitute 0.39% of the sample.

The sequencing sample was made of naive CD4+ T cells from PBMCs. In the paper's terms, the cell subset or site label means: CD45RA+ positively selected. The rearranged chain carries TRBV25-1 and TRBJ1-1, with TRBD1 as a weak D call on 5 bases. The clonotype originates from a man aged 18 to 29 in good health. Some clones in this sample may be carry-over from other donors' samples. For the CDR3, the sequence is CASLGAGRTEAFF. In nucleotide form, the sequence is TGTGCCAGCCTTGGGGCAGGGAGAACTGAAGCTTTCTTT.